The entry below describes one T cell receptor beta chain. No antigen is known for it. The sample belongs to a study of T cell responses to AZD1222 COVID-19 vaccine. The CDR3 is made up of 14 amino acids. Per germline, CDR1 KGHDR and CDR2 SFDVKD. V was cut by 4 bases and J by 3 bases, with 11 bases left in between. Some clones are missing from TCRdb's copy, which holds only in-frame ones; the method was immunoSEQ multiplex PCR. Of around 130,000 clones listed, 93% are singletons. Study outcomes and limitations: Among AZD1222 vaccinees, only six or seven were seropositive at baseline. The breadth and depth of Spike-specific TCRs increased once two AZD1222 doses had been given. The reported proportion of spike-specific TCRs targeting unmutated variant regions was nearly half.

The sequencing used peripheral blood, collected on day 0 of AZD1222 vaccination. This sequence joins TRBV24-1 and TRBJ2-5; D ambiguous. The TCR was taken from an adult in good health. The CDR3 bases are TGTGCCACCAGTGACCACGGCAGTAAAGAGACCCAGTACTTC. Translating it yields CATSDHGSKETQYF.